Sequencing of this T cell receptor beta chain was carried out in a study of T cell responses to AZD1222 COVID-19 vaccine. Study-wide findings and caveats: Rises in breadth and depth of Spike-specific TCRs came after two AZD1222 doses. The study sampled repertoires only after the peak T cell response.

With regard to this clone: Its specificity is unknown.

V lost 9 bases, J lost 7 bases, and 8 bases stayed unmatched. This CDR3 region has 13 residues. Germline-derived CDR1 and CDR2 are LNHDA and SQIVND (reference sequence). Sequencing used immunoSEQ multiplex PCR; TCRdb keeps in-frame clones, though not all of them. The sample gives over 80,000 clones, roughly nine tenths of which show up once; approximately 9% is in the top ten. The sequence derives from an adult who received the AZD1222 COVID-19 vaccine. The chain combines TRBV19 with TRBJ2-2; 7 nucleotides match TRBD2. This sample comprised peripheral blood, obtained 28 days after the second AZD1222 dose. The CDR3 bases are TGTGCCAGCACAGCGGGAAGGGGCGGGGAGCTGTTTTTT. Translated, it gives CASTAGRGGELFF.